This entry describes one T cell receptor (beta chain). Antigen: not known. The junction shows a germline mismatch at one end, possibly a read error. The source of the sample is a study of Graves' ophthalmopathy and Graves' hyperthyroidism. Background on the study: Prior to any treatment, peripheral blood was collected at the time of initial diagnosis. Study-level points and caveats: Blood repertoires reportedly contained most expanded thyroid clonotypes above 0.001 frequency.

RNA transcripts served as template for amplifying TCR beta CDR3 sequences. HTBI-primed RT-PCR formed the first round, and a multiplex PCR formed the second. TCRdb analysed the multiplex PCR reads with MiXCR anew, one entry per CDR3 protein. The sample lists 400,000 to 500,000 distinct CDR3 sequences, around 21% occurring once. This CDR3 region has 17 residues. Per germline, CDR1 SGHAT and CDR2 FQNNGV. Source material: peripheral blood. The TCR sequence derives from a woman between 18 and 29 years old with stable Graves' hyperthyroidism. This chain uses TRBV11-2 with TRBJ2-5; no reliable D call. As DNA, the CDR3 is TGTGCCAGCAGCTTAGTAGGTGGTTCCCGCCTCCAAGAGACCCGGTACTTC. This sequence encodes CASSLVGGSRLQETRYF.